The 8 T cell receptor beta chains presented below share a single source sample, sequenced in a study of blood T cell repertoires in COVID-19. TCRdb's copy holds only in-frame clones and misses some; the assay was immunoSEQ multiplex PCR. The table shows some 90,000 clones, with 86% occurring only once. Input material: peripheral blood. Receptors originate from a woman of 80 years or more with acute or convalescent COVID-19.

The rearrangement joins TRBV3-1 (or the pseudogene TRBV3-2) to TRBJ1-2; a possible D gene is TRBD1 (6 bases). Germline assignment: CDR1 LGHDT and CDR2 YNNKEL (reference sequence). The CDR3 spans 14 residues. Trimming took 3 bases from V and 2 from J, leaving 10 bases between them. The CDR3 loop is CASSHRTGNYGYTF. In DNA, the CDR3 is TGTGCCAGCAGCCACCGTACAGGGAACTATGGCTACACCTTC.

In its sample, this clone was seen a few times. This chain links TRBV5-6 with TRBJ2-7, with a weak D call TRBD2 (6 bases). The CDR3 has 14 amino acids. CDR1 and CDR2 from the germline V gene are SGHDT and YYEEEE. V gave up 3 bases and J gave up 3 bases, with 13 bases separating them. CDR3 in amino acids: CASSWAGPSYEQYF. CDR3 DNA sequence: TGTGCCAGCAGCTGGGCGGGACCGAGCTACGAGCAGTACTTC.

The rearrangement uses TRBV19 and TRBJ1-5, with 8 bases aligning to TRBD1. V lost 7 bases to trimming and J lost 6 bases; unmatched junction nucleotides: 14. Germline V lookup: CDR1 LNHDA, CDR2 SQIVND (reference sequence). This CDR3 contains 16 residues. The DNA of the CDR3 is TGTGCCAGTACCCTAAGGGGGCAGGGGGCCGGTCAGCCCCAGCATTTT. Its translation: CASTLRGQGAGQPQHF.

The rearrangement uses TRBV5-4 and TRBJ2-4, with 10 positions matching TRBD2. Germline V gene data show CDR1 as SGHNT and CDR2 as YYREEE (reference sequence). Germline trimming cut 5 bases from V and 4 bases from J; bases unmatched to any gene: 6. This CDR3 is 15 amino acids long. The CDR3 DNA sequence: TGTGCCAGCAGGTCCAGCGGGGGGGGAAAAAACATTCAGTACTTC. As protein: CASRSSGGGKNIQYF.

The rearrangement joins TRBV20-1 to TRBJ1-1; no reliable D call. CDR1 and CDR2 from the germline V gene are DFQATT and SNEGSKA (reference sequence). This CDR3 comprises 10 residues. Trimming removed 6 bases from V and 11 bases from J, with 13 bases in between. DNA for the CDR3: TGCAGTGCAGTAGCTCTCACCGCTTTCTTT. Amino acid sequence: CSAVALTAFF.

This clone was seen just once. This chain connects TRBV5-4 to TRBJ1-6; D is uncertain. The CDR3 extends over 13 amino acids. Germline V lookup: CDR1 SGHNT, CDR2 YYREEE (reference sequence). V dropped 4 bases and J dropped 7 bases, with 9 bases sitting between them. The DNA of the CDR3 is TGTGCCAGCAGCGTCGGAGAAAATTCACCCCTCCACTTT. Translation gives CASSVGENSPLHF.

This chain connects TRBV30 to TRBJ1-1; possibly TRBD1 for D (5 bases). The CDR3 has 12 amino acids. Germline V lookup: CDR1 GTSNPN, CDR2 SVGIG (reference sequence). V lost 7 bases, J lost 4 bases, and 13 bases lay in between. Written as DNA, the CDR3 is TGTGCCTCCATTGGGGGAGGCACTGAAGCTTTCTTT. Its translation: CASIGGGTEAFF.

The rearrangement links TRBV19 to TRBJ1-3; 7 bases agree with TRBD1. Trimming took 7 bases from V and 7 from J; bases not matched to a gene: 10. The CDR3 sequence is 14 residues long. Germline V gene data show CDR1 as LNHDA and CDR2 as SQIVND (reference sequence). DNA for the CDR3: TGTGCCAGTAATCGGCCGGGACAGCTCAACACCATATATTTT. It yields the protein CASNRPGQLNTIYF.